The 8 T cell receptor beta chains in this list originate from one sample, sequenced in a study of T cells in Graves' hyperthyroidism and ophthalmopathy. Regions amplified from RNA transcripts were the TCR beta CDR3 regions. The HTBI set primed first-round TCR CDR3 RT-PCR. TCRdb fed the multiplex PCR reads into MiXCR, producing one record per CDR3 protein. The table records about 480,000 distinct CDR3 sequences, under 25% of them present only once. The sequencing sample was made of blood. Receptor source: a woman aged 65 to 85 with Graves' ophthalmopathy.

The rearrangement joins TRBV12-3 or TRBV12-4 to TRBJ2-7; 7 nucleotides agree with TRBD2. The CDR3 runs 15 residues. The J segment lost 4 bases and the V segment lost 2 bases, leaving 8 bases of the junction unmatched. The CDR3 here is CASSLIGGGPYEQYF. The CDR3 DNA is TGTGCCAGCAGTTTAATTGGGGGAGGGCCTTACGAGCAGTACTTC.

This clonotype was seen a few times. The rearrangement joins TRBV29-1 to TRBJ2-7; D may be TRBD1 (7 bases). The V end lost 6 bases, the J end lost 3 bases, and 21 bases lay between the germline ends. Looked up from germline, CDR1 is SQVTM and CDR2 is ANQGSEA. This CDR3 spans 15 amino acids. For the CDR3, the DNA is TGCAGCGTCACTCGGGGGACAGATCTAATCTACGAGCAGTACTTC. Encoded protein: CSVTRGTDLIYEQYF.

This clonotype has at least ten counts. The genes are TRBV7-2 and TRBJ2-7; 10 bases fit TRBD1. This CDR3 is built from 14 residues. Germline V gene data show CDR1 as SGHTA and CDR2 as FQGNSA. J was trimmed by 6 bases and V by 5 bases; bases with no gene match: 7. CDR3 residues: CASSPGQGFSEQYF. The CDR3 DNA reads TGTGCCAGCAGCCCGGGACAGGGGTTTAGCGAGCAGTACTTC.

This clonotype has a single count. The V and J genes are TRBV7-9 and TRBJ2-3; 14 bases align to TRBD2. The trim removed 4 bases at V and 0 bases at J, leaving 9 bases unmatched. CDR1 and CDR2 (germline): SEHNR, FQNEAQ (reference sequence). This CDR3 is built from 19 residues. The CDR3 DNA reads TGTGCCAGCAGCTCGGATCCGGGACTAGCGGGAGACAGCACAGATACGCAGTATTTT. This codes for CASSSDPGLAGDSTDTQYF.

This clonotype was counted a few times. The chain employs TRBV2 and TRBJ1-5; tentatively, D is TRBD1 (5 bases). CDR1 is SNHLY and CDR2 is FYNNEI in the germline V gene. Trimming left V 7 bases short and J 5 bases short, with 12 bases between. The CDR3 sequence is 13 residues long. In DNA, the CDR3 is TGTGCCAGCAACAGACAGACCTATCAGCCCCAGCATTTT. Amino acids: CASNRQTYQPQHF.

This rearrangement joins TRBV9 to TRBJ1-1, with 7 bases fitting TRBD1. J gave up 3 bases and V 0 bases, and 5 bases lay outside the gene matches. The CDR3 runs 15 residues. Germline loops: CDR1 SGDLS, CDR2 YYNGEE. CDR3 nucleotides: TGTGCCAGCAGCGTAGAGCCTCAGGGGGACACTGAAGCTTTCTTT. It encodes CASSVEPQGDTEAFF.

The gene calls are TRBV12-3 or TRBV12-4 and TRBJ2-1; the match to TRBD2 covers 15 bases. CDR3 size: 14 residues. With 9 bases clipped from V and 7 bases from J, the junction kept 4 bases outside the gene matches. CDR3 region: CASRTSGRGNEQFF. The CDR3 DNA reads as TGTGCCAGTAGGACTAGCGGGAGGGGAAATGAGCAGTTCTTC.

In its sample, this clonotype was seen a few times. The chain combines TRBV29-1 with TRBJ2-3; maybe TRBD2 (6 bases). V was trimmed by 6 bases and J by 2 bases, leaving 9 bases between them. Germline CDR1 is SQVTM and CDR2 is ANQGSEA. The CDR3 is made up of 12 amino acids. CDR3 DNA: TGCAGCGTCTCTAGCGTCACAGATACGCAGTATTTT. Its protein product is CSVSSVTDTQYF.